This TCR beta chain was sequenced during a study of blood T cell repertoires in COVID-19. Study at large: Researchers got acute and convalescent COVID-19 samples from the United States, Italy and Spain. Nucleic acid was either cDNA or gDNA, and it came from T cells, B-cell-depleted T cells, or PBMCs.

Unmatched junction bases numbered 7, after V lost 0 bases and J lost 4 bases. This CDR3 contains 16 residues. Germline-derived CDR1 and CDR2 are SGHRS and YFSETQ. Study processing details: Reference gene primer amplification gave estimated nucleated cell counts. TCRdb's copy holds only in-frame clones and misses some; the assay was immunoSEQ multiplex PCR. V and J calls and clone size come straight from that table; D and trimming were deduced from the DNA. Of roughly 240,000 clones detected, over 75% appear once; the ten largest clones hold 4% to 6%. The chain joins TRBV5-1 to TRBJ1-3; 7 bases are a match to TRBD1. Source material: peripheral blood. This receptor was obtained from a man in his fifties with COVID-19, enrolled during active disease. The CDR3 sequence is CASSLEVRTGGNTIYF. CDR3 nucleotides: TGCGCCAGCAGCTTGGAGGTTAGGACAGGCGGAAACACCATATATTTT.